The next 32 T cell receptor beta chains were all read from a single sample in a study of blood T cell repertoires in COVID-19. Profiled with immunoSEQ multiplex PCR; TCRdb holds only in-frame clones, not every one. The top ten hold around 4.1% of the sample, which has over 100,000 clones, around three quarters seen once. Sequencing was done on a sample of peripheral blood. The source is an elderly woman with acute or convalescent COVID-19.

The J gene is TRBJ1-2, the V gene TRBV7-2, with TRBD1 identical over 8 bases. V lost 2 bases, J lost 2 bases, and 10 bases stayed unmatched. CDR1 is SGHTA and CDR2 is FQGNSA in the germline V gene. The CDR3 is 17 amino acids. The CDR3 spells CASSLQTGTGENYGYTF. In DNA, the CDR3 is TGTGCCAGCAGCTTACAAACCGGGACAGGAGAAAACTATGGCTACACCTTC. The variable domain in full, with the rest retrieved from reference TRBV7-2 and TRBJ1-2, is GAGVSQSPSNKVTEKGKDVELRCDPISGHTALYWYRQSLGQGLEFLIYFQGNSAPDKSGLPSDRFSAERTGGSVSTLTIQRTQQEDSAVYLCASSLQTGTGENYGYTFGSGTRLTVV.

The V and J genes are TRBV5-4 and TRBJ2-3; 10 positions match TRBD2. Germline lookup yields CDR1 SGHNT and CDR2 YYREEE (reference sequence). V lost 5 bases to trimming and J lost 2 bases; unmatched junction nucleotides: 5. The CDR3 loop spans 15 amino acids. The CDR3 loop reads CASRPGTSDTDTQYF. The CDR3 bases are TGTGCCAGCAGACCGGGGACTAGCGACACAGATACGCAGTATTTT.

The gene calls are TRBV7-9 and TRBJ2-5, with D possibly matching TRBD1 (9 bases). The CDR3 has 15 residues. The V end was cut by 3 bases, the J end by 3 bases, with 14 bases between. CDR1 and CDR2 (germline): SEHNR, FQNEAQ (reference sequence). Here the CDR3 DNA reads TGTGCCAGCAGCTTTAGCGGGACAGGGAAAGAGACCCAGTACTTC. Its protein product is CASSFSGTGKETQYF.

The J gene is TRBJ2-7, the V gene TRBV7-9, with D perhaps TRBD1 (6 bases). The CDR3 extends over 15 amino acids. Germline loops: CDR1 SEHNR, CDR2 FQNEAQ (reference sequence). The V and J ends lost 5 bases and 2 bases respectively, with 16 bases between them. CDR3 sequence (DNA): TGTGCCAGCAGCCCATCAGCAGGGGTCCCCTACGAGCAGTACTTC. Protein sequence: CASSPSAGVPYEQYF.

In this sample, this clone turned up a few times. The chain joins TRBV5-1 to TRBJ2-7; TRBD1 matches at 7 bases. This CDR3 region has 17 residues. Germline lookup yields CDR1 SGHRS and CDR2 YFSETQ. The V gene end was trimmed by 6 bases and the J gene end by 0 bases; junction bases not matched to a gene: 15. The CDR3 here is CASNRQGEAGSSYEQYF. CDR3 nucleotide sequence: TGCGCCAGCAACCGACAGGGAGAAGCAGGGAGCTCCTACGAGCAGTACTTC.

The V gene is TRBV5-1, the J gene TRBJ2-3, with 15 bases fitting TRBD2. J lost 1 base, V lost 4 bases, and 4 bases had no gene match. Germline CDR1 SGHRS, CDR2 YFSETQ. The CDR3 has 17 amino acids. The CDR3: CASSLGLAGGRTDTQYF. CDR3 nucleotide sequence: TGCGCCAGCAGCCTGGGACTAGCGGGAGGCCGCACAGATACGCAGTATTTT.

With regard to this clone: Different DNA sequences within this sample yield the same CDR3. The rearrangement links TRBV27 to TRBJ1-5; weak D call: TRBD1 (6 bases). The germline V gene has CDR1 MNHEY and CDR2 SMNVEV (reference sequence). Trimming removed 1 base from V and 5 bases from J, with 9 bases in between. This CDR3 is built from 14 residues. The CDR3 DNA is TGTGCCAGCAGTTTATTCAGGGGAGATCAGCCCCAGCATTTT. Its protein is CASSLFRGDQPQHF.

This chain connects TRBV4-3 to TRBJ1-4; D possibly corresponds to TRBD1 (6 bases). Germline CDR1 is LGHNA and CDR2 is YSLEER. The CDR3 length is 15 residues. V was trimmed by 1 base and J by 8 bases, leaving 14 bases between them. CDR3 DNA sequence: TGCGCCAGCAGCCAAGGGTTAGGGGGTAGGGAAAAACTGTTTTTT. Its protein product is CASSQGLGGREKLFF.

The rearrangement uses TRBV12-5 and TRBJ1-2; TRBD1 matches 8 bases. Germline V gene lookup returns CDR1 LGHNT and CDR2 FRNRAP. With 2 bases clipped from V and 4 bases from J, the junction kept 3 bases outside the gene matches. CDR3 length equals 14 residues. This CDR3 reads CASGLKGQVYGYTF. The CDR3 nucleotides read TGTGCTAGTGGTTTGAAGGGACAGGTCTATGGCTACACCTTC.

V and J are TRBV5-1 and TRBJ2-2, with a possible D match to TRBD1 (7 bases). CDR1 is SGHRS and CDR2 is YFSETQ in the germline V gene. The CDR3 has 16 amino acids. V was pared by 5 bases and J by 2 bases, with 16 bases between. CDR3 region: CASRGRTGSNTGELFF. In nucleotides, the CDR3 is TGCGCCAGCAGGGGGAGGACAGGATCAAACACCGGGGAGCTGTTTTTT.

DNA of the CDR3: TGTGCCAGTAGTCTCCCCGGAGGAGGCTCCTACAATGAGCAGTTCTTC. It specifies CASSLPGGGSYNEQFF. The V call is TRBV19, the J call TRBJ2-1, with a possible D match to TRBD2 (5 bases). The CDR3 is made up of 16 amino acids. With 5 bases removed from V and 0 bases from J, the gap between germline ends came to 14 bases. CDR1 is LNHDA, CDR2 SQIVND, per germline (reference sequence).

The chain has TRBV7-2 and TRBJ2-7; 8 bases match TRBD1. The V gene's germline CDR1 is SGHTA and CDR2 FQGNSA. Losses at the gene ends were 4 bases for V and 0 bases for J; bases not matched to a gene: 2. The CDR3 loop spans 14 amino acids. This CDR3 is CASSWDRSSYEQYF. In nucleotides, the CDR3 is TGTGCCAGCAGCTGGGACAGGAGCTCCTACGAGCAGTACTTC.

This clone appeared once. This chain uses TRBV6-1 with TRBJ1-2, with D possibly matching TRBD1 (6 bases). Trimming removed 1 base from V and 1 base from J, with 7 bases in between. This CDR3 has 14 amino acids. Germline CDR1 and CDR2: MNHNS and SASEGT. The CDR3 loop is CASSEGGRNYGYTF. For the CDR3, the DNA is TGTGCCAGCAGTGAAGGGGGGCGTAACTATGGCTACACCTTC.

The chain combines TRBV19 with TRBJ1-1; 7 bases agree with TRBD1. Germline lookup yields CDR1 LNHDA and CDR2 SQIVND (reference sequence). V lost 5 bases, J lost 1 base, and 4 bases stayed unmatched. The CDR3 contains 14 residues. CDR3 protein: CASSWDRSNTEAFF. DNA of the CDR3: TGTGCCAGTAGTTGGGACAGATCGAACACTGAAGCTTTCTTT.

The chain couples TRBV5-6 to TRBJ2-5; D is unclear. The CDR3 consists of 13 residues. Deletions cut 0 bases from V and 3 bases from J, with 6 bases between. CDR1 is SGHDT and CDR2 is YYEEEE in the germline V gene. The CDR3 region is CASSLGGEETQYF. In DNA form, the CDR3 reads TGTGCCAGCAGCTTGGGAGGAGAAGAGACCCAGTACTTC.

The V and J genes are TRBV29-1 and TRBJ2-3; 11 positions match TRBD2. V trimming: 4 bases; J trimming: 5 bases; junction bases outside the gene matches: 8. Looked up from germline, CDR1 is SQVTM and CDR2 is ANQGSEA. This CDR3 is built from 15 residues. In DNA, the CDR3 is TGCAGCGTTGGGGCCCTTAGCGGGGGGGGAGATACGCAGTATTTT. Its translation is CSVGALSGGGDTQYF.

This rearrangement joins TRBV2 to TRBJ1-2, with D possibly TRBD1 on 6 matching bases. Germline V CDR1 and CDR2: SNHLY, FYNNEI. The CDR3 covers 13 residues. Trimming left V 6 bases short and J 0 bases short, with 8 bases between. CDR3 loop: CASRNRANYGYTF. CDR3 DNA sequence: TGTGCCAGCAGGAACAGGGCTAACTATGGCTACACCTTC. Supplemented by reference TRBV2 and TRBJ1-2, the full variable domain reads EPEVTQTPSHQVTQMGQEVILRCVPISNHLYFYWYRQILGQKVEFLVSFYNNEISEKSEIFDDQFSVERPDGSNFTLKIRSTKLEDSAMYFCASRNRANYGYTFGSGTRLTVV.

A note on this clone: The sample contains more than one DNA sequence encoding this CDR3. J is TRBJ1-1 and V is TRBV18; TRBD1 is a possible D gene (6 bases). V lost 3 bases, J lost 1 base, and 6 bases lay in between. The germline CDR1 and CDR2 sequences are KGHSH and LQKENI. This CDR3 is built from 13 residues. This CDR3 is CASSPGQNTEAFF. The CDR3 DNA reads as TGTGCCAGCTCACCGGGACAGAACACTGAAGCTTTCTTT.

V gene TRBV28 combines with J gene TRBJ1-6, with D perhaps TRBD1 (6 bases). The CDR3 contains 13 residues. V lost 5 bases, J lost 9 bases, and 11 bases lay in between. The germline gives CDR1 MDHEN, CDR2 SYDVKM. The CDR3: CASSPRDISPLHF. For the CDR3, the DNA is TGTGCCAGCAGTCCCAGGGACATTTCACCCCTCCACTTT.

CDR3 protein: CASSLGSQETQYF. The CDR3 nucleotides read TGTGCCAGCAGTTTGGGCAGCCAAGAGACCCAGTACTTC. The gene calls are TRBV12-3 or TRBV12-4 and TRBJ2-5; the D is unclear. V was cut by 3 bases and J by 1 base, with 6 bases left in between. The CDR3 runs to 13 residues.

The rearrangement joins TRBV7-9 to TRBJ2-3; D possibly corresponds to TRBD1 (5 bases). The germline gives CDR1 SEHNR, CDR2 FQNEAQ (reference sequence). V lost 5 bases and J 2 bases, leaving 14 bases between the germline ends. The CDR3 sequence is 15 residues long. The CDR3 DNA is TGTGCCAGCAGCGGTAGACAGATGAACACAGATACGCAGTATTTT. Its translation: CASSGRQMNTDTQYF.

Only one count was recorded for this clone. The CDR3 loop is CASSPGDRQVNTEAFF. The CDR3 coding sequence is TGTGCCAGCAGCCCTGGAGATCGCCAAGTAAACACTGAAGCTTTCTTT. The chain recombines TRBV4-2 with TRBJ1-1; D unclear. The CDR3 totals 16 residues. Trimming shortened V by 4 bases and J by 2 bases, and 17 bases separated the two germline ends. CDR1 and CDR2 from the germline V gene are LGHNA and YNFKEQ.

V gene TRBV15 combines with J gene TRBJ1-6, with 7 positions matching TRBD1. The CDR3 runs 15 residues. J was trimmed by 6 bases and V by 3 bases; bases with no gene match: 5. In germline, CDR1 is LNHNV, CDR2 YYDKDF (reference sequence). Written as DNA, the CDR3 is TGTGCCACCAGCAGTCGACAGGGTTCTAATTCACCCCTCCACTTT. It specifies CATSSRQGSNSPLHF.

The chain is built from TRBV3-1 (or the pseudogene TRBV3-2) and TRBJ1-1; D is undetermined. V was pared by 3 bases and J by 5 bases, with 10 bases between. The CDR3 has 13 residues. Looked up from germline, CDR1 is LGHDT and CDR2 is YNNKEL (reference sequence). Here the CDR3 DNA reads TGTGCCAGCAGCCAGTTAGGGAGAACTGAAGCTTTCTTT. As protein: CASSQLGRTEAFF.

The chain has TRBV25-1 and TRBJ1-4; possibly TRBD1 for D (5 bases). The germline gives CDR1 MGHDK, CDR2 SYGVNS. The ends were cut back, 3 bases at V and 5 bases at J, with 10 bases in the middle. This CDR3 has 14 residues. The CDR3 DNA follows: TGTGCCAGCAGTGATTGGAAGGGGAATGAAAAACTGTTTTTT. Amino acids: CASSDWKGNEKLFF.

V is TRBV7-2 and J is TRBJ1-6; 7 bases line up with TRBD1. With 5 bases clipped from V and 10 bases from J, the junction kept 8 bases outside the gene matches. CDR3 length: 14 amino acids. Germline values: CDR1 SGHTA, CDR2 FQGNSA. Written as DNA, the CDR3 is TGTGCCAGCAGCCTAGACAGGGATCGGTCACCCCTCCACTTT. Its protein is CASSLDRDRSPLHF.

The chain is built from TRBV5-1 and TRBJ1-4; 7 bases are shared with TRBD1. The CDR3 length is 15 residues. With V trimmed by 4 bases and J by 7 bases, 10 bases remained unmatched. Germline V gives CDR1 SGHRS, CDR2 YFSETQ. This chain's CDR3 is CASSPGGTALEKLFF. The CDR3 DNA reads TGCGCCAGCAGCCCCGGAGGGACAGCACTTGAAAAACTGTTTTTT.

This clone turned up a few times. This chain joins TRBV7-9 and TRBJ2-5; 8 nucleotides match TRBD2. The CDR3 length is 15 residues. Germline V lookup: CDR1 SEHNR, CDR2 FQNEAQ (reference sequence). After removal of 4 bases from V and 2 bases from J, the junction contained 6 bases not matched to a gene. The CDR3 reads CASSSRLAQQETQYF. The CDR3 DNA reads TGTGCCAGCAGCTCCCGACTAGCGCAGCAAGAGACCCAGTACTTC.

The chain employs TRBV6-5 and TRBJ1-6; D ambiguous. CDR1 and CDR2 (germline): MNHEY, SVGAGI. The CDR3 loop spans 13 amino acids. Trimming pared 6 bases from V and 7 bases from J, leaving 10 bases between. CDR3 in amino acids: CASRETFNSPLHF. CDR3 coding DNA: TGTGCCAGCAGGGAGACTTTCAATTCACCCCTCCACTTT.

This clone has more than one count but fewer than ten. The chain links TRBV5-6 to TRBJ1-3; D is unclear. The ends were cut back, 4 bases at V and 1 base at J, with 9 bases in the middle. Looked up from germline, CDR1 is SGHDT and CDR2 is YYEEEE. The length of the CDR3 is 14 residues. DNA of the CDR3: TGTGCCAGCAGCCCGGTGGTGTCTGGAAACACCATATATTTT. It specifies CASSPVVSGNTIYF. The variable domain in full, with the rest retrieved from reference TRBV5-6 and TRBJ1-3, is DAGVTQSPTHLIKTRGQQVTLRCSPKSGHDTVSWYQQALGQGPQFIFQYYEEEERQRGNFPDRFSGHQFPNYSSELNVNALLLGDSALYLCASSPVVSGNTIYFGEGSWLTVV.

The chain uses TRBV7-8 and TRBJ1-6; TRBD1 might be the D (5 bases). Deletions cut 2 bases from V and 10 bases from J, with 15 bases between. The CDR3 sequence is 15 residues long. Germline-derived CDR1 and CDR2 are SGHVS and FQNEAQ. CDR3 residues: CASSLTGTTGSPLHF. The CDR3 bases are TGTGCCAGCAGCTTAACCGGGACTACGGGATCACCCCTCCACTTT.

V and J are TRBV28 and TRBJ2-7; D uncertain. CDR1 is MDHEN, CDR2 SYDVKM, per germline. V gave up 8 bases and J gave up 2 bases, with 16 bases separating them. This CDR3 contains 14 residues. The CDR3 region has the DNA TGTGCCAGCGGCGAGTCCGAGGTCCCCTACGAGCAGTACTTC. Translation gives CASGESEVPYEQYF.